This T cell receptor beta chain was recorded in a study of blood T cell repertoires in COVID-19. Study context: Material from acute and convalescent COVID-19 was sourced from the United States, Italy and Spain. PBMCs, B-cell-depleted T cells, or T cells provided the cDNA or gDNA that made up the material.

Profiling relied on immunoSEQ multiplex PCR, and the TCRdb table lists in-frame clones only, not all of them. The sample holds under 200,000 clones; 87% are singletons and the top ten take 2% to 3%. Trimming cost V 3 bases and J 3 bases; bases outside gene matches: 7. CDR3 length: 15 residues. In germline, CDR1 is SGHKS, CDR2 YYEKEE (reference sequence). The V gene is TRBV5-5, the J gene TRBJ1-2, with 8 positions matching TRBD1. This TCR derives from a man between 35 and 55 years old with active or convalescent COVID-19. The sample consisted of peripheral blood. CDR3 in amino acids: CASSSTQGAYYGYTF. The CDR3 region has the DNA TGTGCCAGCAGCTCCACGCAGGGGGCGTACTATGGCTACACCTTC.